Listed here are 26 T cell receptor beta chains from one sample, sequenced in a study of blood T cells in healthy people across ages. Through a sample-barcoded 5' primer and a J-beta primer mix, a second PCR was run for about 7 to 12 cycles. TCRdb independently ran MiXCR on the 5' RACE reads; one entry per CDR3 protein. The profile shows about 810,000 distinct CDR3 sequences, around 36% of them singletons. The sequenced sample consisted of blood. These receptors all come from a man between 18 and 35 years old in good health.

This clonotype has just a few counts. The J gene is TRBJ1-2, the V gene TRBV9, with D unresolved. The CDR3 has 14 amino acids. The germline V gene encodes CDR1 SGDLS and CDR2 YYNGEE. The V end was cut by 0 bases, the J end by 4 bases, with 10 bases between. CDR3 sequence reads: CASSVAISSYGYTF. DNA for the CDR3: TGTGCCAGCAGCGTAGCAATATCGTCCTATGGCTACACCTTC.

This clonotype came up a few times. J is TRBJ2-7 and V is TRBV20-1, with TRBD2 identical over 7 bases. CDR1 DFQATT and CDR2 SNEGSKA come from the germline V gene (reference sequence). This CDR3 comprises 15 residues. V trimming: 0 bases; J trimming: 2 bases; junction bases outside the gene matches: 7. The CDR3 DNA reads as TGCAGTGCTAGAGAGGTGGGGGGGTCGACCTACGAGCAGTACTTC. Protein: CSAREVGGSTYEQYF.

This clonotype was observed once. The chain combines TRBV2 with TRBJ1-4; D is perhaps TRBD1 (6 bases). The V gene lost 6 bases and the J gene lost 2 bases, with 22 bases spanning the gap. The CDR3 covers 18 residues. From germline, CDR1 is SNHLY and CDR2 FYNNEI. The CDR3 nucleotides are TGTGCCAGCAGCTTAAGCCCACAGGGCCGTACGACTAATGAAAAACTGTTTTTT. Its protein product is CASSLSPQGRTTNEKLFF.

The genes are TRBV20-1 and TRBJ2-1; maybe TRBD2 (6 bases). The CDR3 runs to 16 residues. V was clipped by 5 bases and J by 2 bases, with 19 bases between them. CDR1 DFQATT and CDR2 SNEGSKA come from the germline V gene (reference sequence). The CDR3 spells CSAAPRAGKTYNEQFF. The CDR3 DNA sequence: TGCAGTGCTGCCCCCCGGGCGGGGAAGACCTACAATGAGCAGTTCTTC.

This clonotype was observed once. V gene TRBV20-1 combines with J gene TRBJ1-1; D is possibly TRBD1 (5 bases). This CDR3 region has 16 residues. The germline V and J ends were trimmed by 3 bases and 0 bases, with 17 bases remaining between them. CDR1 DFQATT and CDR2 SNEGSKA come from the germline V gene (reference sequence). The CDR3 nucleotides are TGCAGTGCTAGCGGACGGGACCTGCTAATGAACACTGAAGCTTTCTTT. Amino acids: CSASGRDLLMNTEAFF.

J is TRBJ1-4 and V is TRBV6-2 or TRBV6-3; 7 bases match TRBD1. The V segment lost 5 bases and the J segment 5 bases; nucleotides outside the gene matches: 5. There are 14 residues in the CDR3. Per germline, CDR1 MNHEY and CDR2 SVGEGT. CDR3 protein: CASSDRDSNEKLFF. The CDR3 nucleotides are TGTGCCAGCAGTGATCGGGACAGCAATGAAAAACTGTTTTTT.

This clonotype was seen just once. The chain joins TRBV5-1 to TRBJ2-2, with D possibly TRBD2 on 6 matching bases. The CDR3 loop spans 17 amino acids. From germline, CDR1 is SGHRS and CDR2 YFSETQ. V gave up 1 base and J gave up 1 base, with 14 bases separating them. The CDR3 DNA is TGCGCCAGCAGCTTGTTGTCAGCGGGTCTGAACACCGGGGAGCTGTTTTTT. This codes for CASSLLSAGLNTGELFF. The full variable domain, in which reference TRBV5-1 and TRBJ2-2 provide the parts outside the CDR3, is KAGVTQTPRYLIKTRGQQVTLSCSPISGHRSVSWYQQTPGQGLQFLFEYFSETQRNKGNFPGRFSGRQFSNSRSEMNVSTLELGDSALYLCASSLLSAGLNTGELFFGEGSRLTVL.

This sequence joins TRBV9 and TRBJ1-3, with D possibly TRBD1 on 5 matching bases. Trimming stripped 4 bases from V and 0 bases from J, with 11 bases between. The CDR3 consists of 15 residues. Germline V gene lookup returns CDR1 SGDLS and CDR2 YYNGEE. This CDR3 reads CASSPQGNSGNTIYF. The CDR3 DNA sequence: TGTGCCAGCAGCCCCCAGGGTAACTCTGGAAACACCATATATTTT.

The V gene is TRBV14, the J gene TRBJ1-1, with D unresolved. V shed 1 base and J shed 3 bases, with 18 bases lying between them. This CDR3 is 17 amino acids long. Germline V CDR1 and CDR2: SGHDN, FVKESK. CDR3 region: CASSQGWKGLGYTEAFF. The CDR3 coding sequence is TGTGCCAGCAGCCAAGGTTGGAAAGGGCTGGGGTACACTGAAGCTTTCTTT.

J is TRBJ2-5 and V is TRBV6-1; D remains unclear. This CDR3 region has 14 residues. V lost 6 bases, J lost 0 bases, and 11 bases lay in between. CDR1 is MNHNS, CDR2 SASEGT, per germline. CDR3 in amino acids: CASSDDEYQETQYF. The CDR3 nucleotides are TGTGCCAGCAGCGACGACGAGTACCAAGAGACCCAGTACTTC.

V usage is TRBV4-3 and J usage is TRBJ1-1; the D is unclear. From germline, CDR1 is LGHNA and CDR2 YSLEER. Trimming took off 0 bases at V and 3 bases at J, with 14 bases between the two ends. This CDR3 comprises 16 residues. The CDR3 sequence: CASSQDRRVVYTEAFF. DNA for the CDR3: TGCGCCAGCAGCCAAGATCGGAGGGTGGTGTACACTGAAGCTTTCTTT.

The sample holds a few counts of this clonotype. CDR3 nucleotides: TGTGCCAGCAGCTTCCCCTCCTCGCGCGGGGGCCGGGAGGAGACCCAGTACTTC. Its protein is CASSFPSSRGGREETQYF. The rearrangement links TRBV5-5 to TRBJ2-5; a possible D gene is TRBD2 (7 bases). V lost 2 bases to trimming and J lost 5 bases, with 25 bases between them. This CDR3 contains 18 residues. In germline, CDR1 is SGHKS, CDR2 YYEKEE (reference sequence).

There are a few counts of this clonotype. The chain combines TRBV19 with TRBJ1-5; D is unresolved. The germline V and J ends were trimmed by 6 bases and 0 bases, with 15 bases remaining between them. Germline V gene sequence: CDR1 LNHDA, CDR2 SQIVND (reference sequence). The CDR3 consists of 16 residues. The CDR3 nucleotides are TGTGCCAGTAGGGGTCTAGAGACCGATAGCAATCAGCCCCAGCATTTT. It specifies CASRGLETDSNQPQHF.

The chain links TRBV6-5 to TRBJ2-1; the D gene is possibly TRBD2 (5 bases). Germline lookup yields CDR1 MNHEY and CDR2 SVGAGI. The CDR3 sequence is 15 residues long. Trimming shortened V by 4 bases and J by 6 bases, and 16 bases separated the two germline ends. The CDR3 loop reads CASSFAGLSPNEQFF. The CDR3 bases are TGTGCCAGCAGTTTTGCCGGACTCTCCCCCAATGAGCAGTTCTTC.

Details on this clonotype: The junction shows a germline mismatch at one end, possibly a read error. The chain has TRBV9 and TRBJ1-1; no reliable D call. The CDR3 covers 16 residues. The V gene's germline CDR1 is SGDLS and CDR2 YYNGEE. CDR3 loop: CASSAPISQGRTETFF. CDR3 DNA sequence: TGTGCCAGCAGCGCACCAATTTCCCAAGGGCGGACTGAAACTTTCTTT.

The J gene is TRBJ2-3, the V gene TRBV29-1; D unclear. The CDR3 has 15 amino acids. Per the germline V gene, CDR1 is SQVTM and CDR2 is ANQGSEA. The V end was cut by 1 base, the J end by 5 bases, with 16 bases between. The CDR3, as DNA: TGCAGCGTTGAAGTCAGTGTCGGGCCTCTAGATACGCAGTATTTT. Protein: CSVEVSVGPLDTQYF.

This clonotype was detected a few times. A much larger clone differs from this one at a single base, so this may be a read error. J is TRBJ2-7 and V is TRBV28; maybe TRBD2 (6 bases). Germline CDR1 and CDR2: MDHEN and SYDVKM. There are 16 residues in the CDR3. CDR3 DNA sequence: TGTGCCAACAGTTTAGGTCTCTCTAGCGCAACCTACGAGCAGTACTTC. This sequence encodes CANSLGLSSATYEQYF.

The gene calls are TRBV7-2 and TRBJ2-3; D gene ambiguous. This CDR3 is 12 amino acids long. The germline V gene encodes CDR1 SGHTA and CDR2 FQGNSA. Trimming shortened V by 1 base and J by 8 bases, and 7 bases separated the two germline ends. The CDR3 reads CASSLGKGTQYF. In DNA, the CDR3 is TGTGCCAGCAGCTTAGGGAAGGGTACGCAGTATTTT.

The V and J genes are TRBV3-1 and TRBJ1-1; D is unclear. This CDR3 is built from 14 residues. V gave up 1 base and J gave up 2 bases, with 8 bases separating them. CDR1 and CDR2 from the germline V gene are LGHDT and YNNKEL (reference sequence). The CDR3 nucleotides are TGTGCCAGCAGCCAAGTTCGGAGCAACACTGAAGCTTTCTTT. Translated, it gives CASSQVRSNTEAFF.

This clonotype was detected ten times or more. V gene TRBV9 combines with J gene TRBJ2-5; 11 positions match TRBD1. CDR1 and CDR2 (germline): SGDLS, YYNGEE. V lost 0 bases and J lost 11; bases outside the gene matches: 6. The CDR3 contains 14 residues. CDR3 residues: CASSVVGQGAEQYF. DNA for the CDR3: TGTGCCAGCAGCGTAGTCGGACAGGGGGCTGAGCAGTACTTC.

This rearrangement joins TRBV2 to TRBJ1-4, with D tentatively TRBD1 (5 bases). The V end was cut by 8 bases, the J end by 3 bases, with 25 bases between. Germline lookup yields CDR1 SNHLY and CDR2 FYNNEI. The length of the CDR3 is 18 residues. DNA of the CDR3: TGTGCCAGCCTCCGGGGGAAGACAGCTCCAACAGCTAATGAAAAACTGTTTTTT. Protein: CASLRGKTAPTANEKLFF.

This clonotype was observed many times. This chain connects TRBV7-8 to TRBJ2-3, with D perhaps TRBD1 or TRBD2 (5 bases each). Germline CDR1 and CDR2: SGHVS and FQNEAQ. V lost 2 bases to trimming and J lost 2 bases, with 17 bases between them. This CDR3 spans 17 amino acids. The CDR3 loop is CASSLTGTSLDTDTQYF. The CDR3 region has the DNA TGTGCCAGCAGCTTAACCGGGACCTCTCTAGACACAGATACGCAGTATTTT.

There are a few counts of this clonotype. V and J are TRBV29-1 and TRBJ1-1; possible D gene TRBD1, 5 bases. The V and J ends lost 2 bases and 5 bases respectively, with 18 bases between them. This CDR3 has 15 residues. Germline-derived CDR1 and CDR2 are SQVTM and ANQGSEA. CDR3 sequence (DNA): TGCAGCGTTGAATACGTCGGCCAGGAGGGGACTGAAGCTTTCTTT. This codes for CSVEYVGQEGTEAFF.

This clonotype was found many times. V usage is TRBV20-1 and J usage is TRBJ2-3; 10 bases map to TRBD2. V was pared by 3 bases and J by 3 bases, with 12 bases of the junction left unmatched. This CDR3 has 17 residues. Per the germline V gene, CDR1 is DFQATT and CDR2 is SNEGSKA (reference sequence). Written as DNA, the CDR3 is TGCAGTGCTAGCCCAAGTGGGGCTAGCGGGGGTACAGATACGCAGTATTTT. This sequence encodes CSASPSGASGGTDTQYF.

This chain uses TRBV15 with TRBJ2-1, with a possible D match to TRBD2 (6 bases). The germline V gene has CDR1 LNHNV and CDR2 YYDKDF (reference sequence). There are 16 residues in the CDR3. The ends were cut back, 2 bases at V and 8 bases at J, with 19 bases in the middle. The CDR3 nucleotides read TGTGCCACCAGCAGAACGTCTGGCCTAGCGTCCTATGAGCAGTTCTTC. Amino acids: CATSRTSGLASYEQFF.

The gene calls are TRBV4-3 and TRBJ2-3; D not resolved. This CDR3 comprises 16 residues. Trimming took 0 bases from V and 3 from J, leaving 13 bases between them. CDR1 and CDR2 from the germline V gene are LGHNA and YSLEER. The CDR3 here is CASSQDLAGMTDTQYF. The CDR3 nucleotides read TGCGCCAGCAGCCAAGATCTCGCAGGAATGACAGATACGCAGTATTTT.